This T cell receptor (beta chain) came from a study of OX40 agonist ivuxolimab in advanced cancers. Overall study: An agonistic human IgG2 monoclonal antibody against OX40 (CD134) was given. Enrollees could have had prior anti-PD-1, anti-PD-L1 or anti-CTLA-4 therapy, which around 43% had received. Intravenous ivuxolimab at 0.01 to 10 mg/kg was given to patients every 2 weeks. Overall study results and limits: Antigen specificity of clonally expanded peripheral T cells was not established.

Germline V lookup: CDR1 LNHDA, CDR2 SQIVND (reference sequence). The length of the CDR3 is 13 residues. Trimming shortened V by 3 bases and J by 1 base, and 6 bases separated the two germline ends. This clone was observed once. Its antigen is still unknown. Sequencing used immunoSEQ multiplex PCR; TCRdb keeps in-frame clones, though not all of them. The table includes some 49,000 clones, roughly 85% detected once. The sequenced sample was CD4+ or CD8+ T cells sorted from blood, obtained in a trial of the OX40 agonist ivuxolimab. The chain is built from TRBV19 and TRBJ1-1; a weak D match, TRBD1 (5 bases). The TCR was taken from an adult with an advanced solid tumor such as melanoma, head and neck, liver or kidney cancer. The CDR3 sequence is CASSMGGNTEAFF. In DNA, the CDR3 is TGTGCCAGTAGTATGGGGGGGAACACTGAAGCTTTCTTT.